The entry below gives a single T cell receptor beta chain sequence along with its context. The data stem from a study of control samples from healthy donors and cancer patients. This CDR3 contains 17 residues. TCRdb's table, derived via immunoSEQ multiplex PCR, lists solely in-frame clones and lacks some. The sample yields 150,000 or so clones, 92% seen once. The rearrangement joins TRBV21-1 to TRBJ2-4; the table's D gene call, TRBD1, was not cross checked with the DNA. TRBV21-1 is annotated as a pseudogene. Sequenced: blood. This TCR derives from a woman aged 25-40 years in good health. CDR3 in DNA: TGTGCCAGCAGCACGCCAGGGGTGGGATTAGCCAAAAACATTCAGTACTTC. It yields the protein CASSTPGVGLAKNIQYF.